This T cell receptor beta chain originates from a study of blood T cell repertoires in COVID-19. The overall study: Acute and convalescent COVID-19 samples came from the United States, Italy and Spain. From T cells, B-cell-depleted T cells, or PBMCs came the material, which was cDNA or gDNA.

After removal of 0 bases from V and 4 bases from J, the junction contained 9 bases not matched to a gene. The CDR3 covers 17 residues. Per germline, CDR1 ENHRY and CDR2 SYGVKD. TCRdb's copy holds only in-frame clones and misses some; the assay was immunoSEQ multiplex PCR. The repertoire consists of 150,000 or so clones, with roughly 89% occurring once and the leading ten covering less than 0.6%. The chain employs TRBV10-3 and TRBJ2-3; 8 bases align to TRBD1. This sequence was found in a man aged 45-65 years with acute or convalescent COVID-19. The sample was peripheral blood. The CDR3 nucleotides read TGTGCCATCAGTGAGTCCAGGACAGGGAGTTCGTCAGATACGCAGTATTTT. Amino acid sequence: CAISESRTGSSSDTQYF.